The 24 T cell receptor beta chains below were found in one sample sequenced in a study of cytomegalovirus exposure and HLA in healthy donors. PCR involved 60 Vbeta and 13 Jbeta primers. Sequencing used immunoSEQ multiplex PCR; TCRdb keeps in-frame clones, though not all of them. Of about 130,000 clones in the sample, roughly 63% were seen once. The sample was PBMCs. The receptor source for this set is a man younger than 45 in good health and CMV-seropositive.

With regard to this clone: The identical CDR3 is also encoded by other nucleotide sequences in the sample. The J gene is TRBJ2-5, the V gene TRBV4-2; D is perhaps TRBD2 (6 bases). Trimming removed 3 bases from V and 6 bases from J, with 17 bases in between. Germline V gene lookup returns CDR1 LGHNA and CDR2 YNFKEQ. The CDR3 is 15 residues long. In nucleotides, the CDR3 is TGTGCCAGCAGCCAGGATATCGGGAGAATTAAGACCCAGTACTTC. Translating gives CASSQDIGRIKTQYF.

V usage is TRBV7-6 and J usage is TRBJ1-2; no firm D call. V was cut by 1 base and J by 5 bases, with 8 bases left in between. This CDR3 comprises 13 residues. The germline gives CDR1 SGHVS, CDR2 FNYEAQ. Here the CDR3 DNA reads TGTGCCAGCAGCTTAGGGAGACGGTATGGCTACACCTTC. Protein: CASSLGRRYGYTF.

CDR3 bases: TGTGCCAGCAGCCTAAAGGACAGGCTGCCCACCTTC. It specifies CASSLKDRLPTF. The V call is TRBV14, the J call TRBJ1-2; 7 nucleotides align to TRBD1. The germline V gene encodes CDR1 SGHDN and CDR2 FVKESK. The CDR3 covers 12 residues. J lost 13 bases, V lost 4 bases, and 9 bases had no gene match. The entire variable domain, with the rest obtained from reference TRBV14 and TRBJ1-2, is as follows: EAGVTQFPSHSVIEKGQTVTLRCDPISGHDNLYWYRRVMGKEIKFLLHFVKESKQDESGMPNNRFLAERTGGTYSTLKVQPAELEDSGVYFCASSLKDRLPTFGSGTRLTVV.

CDR3 loop: CASSPPQGVDYEQYF. The CDR3 nucleotides are TGTGCCAGCTCACCTCCCCAGGGGGTTGACTACGAGCAGTACTTC. The J gene is TRBJ2-7, the V gene TRBV18; TRBD1 matches at 7 bases. The CDR3 extends over 15 amino acids. V was pared by 3 bases and J by 3 bases, with 8 bases of the junction left unmatched. Germline loops: CDR1 KGHSH, CDR2 LQKENI.

The J gene is TRBJ2-1, the V gene TRBV28, with D possibly TRBD1 on 5 matching bases. V dropped 2 bases and J dropped 0 bases, with 8 bases sitting between them. This CDR3 has 15 amino acids. The germline V gene has CDR1 MDHEN and CDR2 SYDVKM. The CDR3: CASSLTGSSYNEQFF. DNA of the CDR3: TGTGCCAGCAGTTTAACAGGCAGCTCCTACAATGAGCAGTTCTTC.

V usage is TRBV11-3 and J usage is TRBJ2-3; a possible D gene is TRBD2 (6 bases). CDR3 length equals 14 residues. Germline V CDR1 and CDR2: SGHNT, YENEEA. Trimming pared 5 bases from V and 2 bases from J, leaving 11 bases between. This chain's CDR3 is CASSPPGDTDTQYF. CDR3 sequence (DNA): TGTGCCAGCAGCCCCCCGGGGGACACAGATACGCAGTATTTT.

The rearrangement links TRBV27 to TRBJ1-3, with D unclear. The ends were cut back, 6 bases at V and 0 bases at J, with 9 bases in the middle. The CDR3 length is 14 residues. CDR1 and CDR2 from the germline V gene are MNHEY and SMNVEV (reference sequence). CDR3 protein: CASSLRSSGNTIYF. The CDR3 DNA reads as TGTGCCAGCAGCCTTAGGAGCTCTGGAAACACCATATATTTT.

This clone was counted a single time. The chain is built from TRBV29-1 and TRBJ1-5; 7 nucleotides line up with TRBD1. With 2 bases clipped from V and 0 bases from J, the junction kept 10 bases outside the gene matches. CDR3 length: 17 amino acids. Germline lookup yields CDR1 SQVTM and CDR2 ANQGSEA. The CDR3 protein is CSVERQGGRDSNQPQHF. Here the CDR3 DNA reads TGCAGCGTTGAACGACAGGGAGGACGAGATAGCAATCAGCCCCAGCATTTT.

The V call is TRBV6-5, the J call TRBJ1-1; D might be TRBD1 (6 bases). Trimming took 0 bases from V and 3 from J, leaving 8 bases between them. This CDR3 region has 14 residues. Germline V gives CDR1 MNHEY, CDR2 SVGAGI. The CDR3 nucleotides read TGTGCCAGCAGTTACTCTCAGGGGTACACTGAAGCTTTCTTT. Translating it yields CASSYSQGYTEAFF.

This chain's CDR3 is CASRRTVTGELFF. The CDR3 bases are TGTGCCAGCAGGCGGACAGTCACCGGGGAGCTGTTTTTT. The chain has TRBV6-5 and TRBJ2-2; possibly TRBD1 for D (6 bases). This CDR3 is built from 13 residues. Germline V gene sequence: CDR1 MNHEY, CDR2 SVGAGI. V lost 6 bases to trimming and J lost 4 bases, with 9 bases between them.

This rearrangement joins TRBV18 to TRBJ2-7; maybe TRBD2 (6 bases). This CDR3 contains 14 residues. The germline V gene has CDR1 KGHSH and CDR2 LQKENI. V was pared by 4 bases and J by 0 bases, with 10 bases between. The CDR3 spells CASSRSGDSYEQYF. The CDR3 DNA reads as TGTGCCAGCTCACGGTCGGGGGACTCCTACGAGCAGTACTTC.

The gene calls are TRBV11-2 and TRBJ1-2; 7 bases line up with TRBD1. Germline loops: CDR1 SGHAT, CDR2 FQNNGV. There are 16 residues in the CDR3. The ends lost 5 bases at V and 0 bases at J; junction bases unmatched: 9. The DNA of the CDR3 is TGTGCCAGCAGCATCTATTTGGGACAGTCTAACTATGGCTACACCTTC. Translated, it gives CASSIYLGQSNYGYTF.

The chain couples TRBV6-5 to TRBJ2-1, with 7 bases matching TRBD1. The V segment lost 6 bases and the J segment 9 bases; nucleotides outside the gene matches: 11. Germline assignment: CDR1 MNHEY and CDR2 SVGAGI. This CDR3 spans 14 amino acids. The CDR3 is CASRKRDSWGEQFF. In DNA form, the CDR3 reads TGTGCCAGCAGGAAACGGGACAGCTGGGGTGAGCAGTTCTTC.

The count of this clone is one. The genes are TRBV19 and TRBJ1-4; possible D gene TRBD1, 6 bases. Germline values: CDR1 LNHDA, CDR2 SQIVND (reference sequence). V lost 4 bases to trimming and J lost 8 bases, with 11 bases between them. The CDR3 consists of 13 residues. The CDR3 loop reads CASSRQVREKLFF. In DNA form, the CDR3 reads TGTGCCAGTAGTAGACAGGTCCGGGAAAAACTGTTTTTT.

The gene calls are TRBV6-5 and TRBJ2-1; TRBD1 is a possible D gene (6 bases). The V gene lost 4 bases and the J gene lost 4 bases, with 8 bases spanning the gap. The germline V gene has CDR1 MNHEY and CDR2 SVGAGI. CDR3 length equals 13 residues. CDR3 in amino acids: CASSWGPYNEQFF. In DNA form, the CDR3 reads TGTGCCAGCAGTTGGGGGCCTTACAATGAGCAGTTCTTC.

This chain joins TRBV7-3 and TRBJ2-1; possibly TRBD1 for D (5 bases). CDR1 and CDR2 from the germline V gene are SGHTA and FQGTGA. This CDR3 is built from 15 residues. With 2 bases removed from V and 7 bases from J, the gap between germline ends came to 15 bases. For the CDR3, the DNA is TGTGCCAGCAGCTTATTCTCTGGGGCGTGGAATGAGCAGTTCTTC. Translated: CASSLFSGAWNEQFF.

This clone was seen only a few times. This chain joins TRBV5-6 and TRBJ2-2; the D is unclear. V was trimmed by 6 bases and J by 1 base, leaving 10 bases between them. CDR1 and CDR2 from the germline V gene are SGHDT and YYEEEE. This CDR3 is built from 14 residues. CDR3 coding DNA: TGTGCCAGCACCCCCATTCAGAACACCGGGGAGCTGTTTTTT. Translation gives CASTPIQNTGELFF. The full variable domain, completed using reference TRBV5-6 and TRBJ2-2, is DAGVTQSPTHLIKTRGQQVTLRCSPKSGHDTVSWYQQALGQGPQFIFQYYEEEERQRGNFPDRFSGHQFPNYSSELNVNALLLGDSALYLCASTPIQNTGELFFGEGSRLTVL.

The chain combines TRBV19 with TRBJ2-1; 7 bases are shared with TRBD2. The CDR3 runs 16 residues. J was trimmed by 4 bases and V by 0 bases; bases with no gene match: 6. Germline CDR1 is LNHDA and CDR2 is SQIVND (reference sequence). The CDR3 region is CASSIDLASGYNEQFF. The CDR3 coding sequence is TGTGCCAGTAGTATAGATCTGGCTAGCGGATACAATGAGCAGTTCTTC.

In regard to this clone: Its ends do not fully match the called genes, so a read error is possible. CDR3 nucleotide sequence: TGTGCTAGCAGCTTAGCGCCTACTAGCGGATACCAAGAGACCCAGTACTTC. The encoded protein is CASSLAPTSGYQETQYF. The chain employs TRBV7-7 and TRBJ2-5; 8 bases fit TRBD2. Germline assignment: CDR1 SSHAT and CDR2 FNYEAQ (reference sequence). This CDR3 comprises 17 residues.

The gene calls are TRBV4-3 and TRBJ1-1; D may be TRBD1 (6 bases). V dropped 5 bases and J dropped 8 bases, with 15 bases sitting between them. The CDR3 runs 13 residues. Germline V gene sequence: CDR1 LGHNA, CDR2 YSLEER. The CDR3 reads CASSSLDSVEAFF. CDR3 sequence (DNA): TGCGCCAGCAGCTCGTTGGACAGCGTCGAAGCTTTCTTT.

The rearrangement joins TRBV19 to TRBJ2-2, with 14 nucleotides matching TRBD2. J gave up 5 bases and V 6 bases, and 5 bases lay outside the gene matches. The V gene's germline CDR1 is LNHDA and CDR2 SQIVND (reference sequence). The CDR3 spans 16 residues. CDR3 DNA sequence: TGTGCCAGTAGGGGACTAGCGGGAGTGAGAACCGGGGAGCTGTTTTTT. Its translation is CASRGLAGVRTGELFF.

The rearrangement uses TRBV5-1 and TRBJ2-2; the match to TRBD1 covers 7 bases. The V segment lost 3 bases and the J segment 7 bases; nucleotides outside the gene matches: 3. The CDR3 has 13 residues. In germline, CDR1 is SGHRS, CDR2 YFSETQ. Here the CDR3 DNA reads TGCGCCAGCAGCTCACAGGGGTACGGGGAGCTGTTTTTT. It yields the protein CASSSQGYGELFF.

This chain links TRBV4-1 with TRBJ2-3, with TRBD2 identical over 13 bases. This CDR3 region has 17 residues. J was trimmed by 2 bases and V by 2 bases; bases with no gene match: 4. CDR1 and CDR2 from the germline V gene are MGHRA and YSYEKL. The CDR3 sequence: CASSQPTSGRATDTQYF. The CDR3 nucleotides are TGCGCCAGCAGCCAACCCACTAGCGGGAGGGCCACAGATACGCAGTATTTT.

The chain has TRBV2 and TRBJ1-1, with D unresolved. V was clipped by 2 bases and J by 1 base, with 5 bases between them. Per germline, CDR1 SNHLY and CDR2 FYNNEI. This CDR3 is built from 13 residues. The CDR3 bases are TGTGCCAGCAGTGAAAGGAGGAACACTGAAGCTTTCTTT. Protein product: CASSERRNTEAFF.